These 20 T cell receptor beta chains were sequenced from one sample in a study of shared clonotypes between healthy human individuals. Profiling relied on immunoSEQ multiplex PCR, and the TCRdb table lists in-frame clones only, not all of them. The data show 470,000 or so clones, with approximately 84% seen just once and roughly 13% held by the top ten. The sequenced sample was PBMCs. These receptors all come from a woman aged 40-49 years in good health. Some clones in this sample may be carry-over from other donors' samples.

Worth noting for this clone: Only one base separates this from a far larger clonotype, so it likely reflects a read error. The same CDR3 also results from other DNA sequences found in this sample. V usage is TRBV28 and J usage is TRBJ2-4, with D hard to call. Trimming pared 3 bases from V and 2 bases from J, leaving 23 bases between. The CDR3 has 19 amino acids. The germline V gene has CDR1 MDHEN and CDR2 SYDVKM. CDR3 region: CASSLFQSIHGLPKNIQYF. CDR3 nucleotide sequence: TGTGCCAGCAGTTTGTTTCAGTCCATCCATGGGTTGCCCAAAAACATTCAGTACTTC.

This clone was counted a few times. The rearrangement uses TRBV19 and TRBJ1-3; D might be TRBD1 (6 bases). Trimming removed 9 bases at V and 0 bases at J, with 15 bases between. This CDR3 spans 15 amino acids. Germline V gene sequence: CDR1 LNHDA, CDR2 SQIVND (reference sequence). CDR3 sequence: CASSQGPSSGNTIYF. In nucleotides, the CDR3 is TGTGCCAGCTCCCAGGGGCCCAGCTCTGGAAACACCATATATTTT. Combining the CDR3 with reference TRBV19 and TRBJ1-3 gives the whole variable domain DGGITQSPKYLFRKEGQNVTLSCEQNLNHDAMYWYRQDPGQGLRLIYYSQIVNDFQKGDIAEGYSVSREKKESFPLTVTSAQKNPTAFYLCASSQGPSSGNTIYFGEGSWLTVV.

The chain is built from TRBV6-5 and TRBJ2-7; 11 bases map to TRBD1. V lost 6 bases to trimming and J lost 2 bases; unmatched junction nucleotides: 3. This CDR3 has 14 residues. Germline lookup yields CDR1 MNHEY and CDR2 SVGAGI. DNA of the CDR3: TGTGCCAGCAGAAGGGGACAGGGGGCCTACGAGCAGTACTTC. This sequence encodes CASRRGQGAYEQYF.

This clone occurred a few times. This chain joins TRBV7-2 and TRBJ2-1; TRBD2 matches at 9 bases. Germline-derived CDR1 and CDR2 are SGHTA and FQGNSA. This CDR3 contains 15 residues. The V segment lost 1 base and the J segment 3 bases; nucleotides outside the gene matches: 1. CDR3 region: CASSLVTSGYNEQFF. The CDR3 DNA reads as TGTGCCAGCAGCTTAGTGACTAGCGGCTACAATGAGCAGTTCTTC.

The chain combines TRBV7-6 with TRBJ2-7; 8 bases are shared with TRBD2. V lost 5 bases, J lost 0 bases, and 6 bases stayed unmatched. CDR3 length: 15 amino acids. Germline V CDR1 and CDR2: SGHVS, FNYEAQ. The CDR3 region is CASSTWRGDSYEQYF. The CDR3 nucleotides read TGTGCCAGCAGCACCTGGCGGGGGGACTCCTACGAGCAGTACTTC.

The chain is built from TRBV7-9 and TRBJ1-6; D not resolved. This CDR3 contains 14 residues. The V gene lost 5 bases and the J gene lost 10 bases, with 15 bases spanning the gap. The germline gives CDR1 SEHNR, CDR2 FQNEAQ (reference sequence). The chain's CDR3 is CASSPQNEDSPLHF. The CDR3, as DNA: TGTGCCAGCAGCCCACAGAACGAGGACTCACCCCTCCACTTT.

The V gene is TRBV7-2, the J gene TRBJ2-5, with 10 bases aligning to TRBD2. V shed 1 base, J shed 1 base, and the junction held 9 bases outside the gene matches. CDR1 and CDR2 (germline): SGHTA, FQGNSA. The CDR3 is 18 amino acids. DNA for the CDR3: TGTGCCAGCAGCTTAGGGGCAGCGGGAGGGAGGGGCCAAGAGACCCAGTACTTC. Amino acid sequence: CASSLGAAGGRGQETQYF.

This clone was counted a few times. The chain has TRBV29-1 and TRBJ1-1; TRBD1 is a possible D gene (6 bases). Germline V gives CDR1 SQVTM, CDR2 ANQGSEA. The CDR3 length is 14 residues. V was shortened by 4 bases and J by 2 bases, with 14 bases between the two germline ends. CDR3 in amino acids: CSVVGVTGNTEAFF. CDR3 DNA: TGCAGCGTTGTGGGGGTGACAGGTAACACTGAAGCTTTCTTT.

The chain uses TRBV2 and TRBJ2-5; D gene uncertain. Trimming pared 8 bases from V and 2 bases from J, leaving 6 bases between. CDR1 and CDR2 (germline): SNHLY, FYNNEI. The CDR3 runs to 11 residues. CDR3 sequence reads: CASGLQETQYF. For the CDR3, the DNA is TGTGCCAGCGGCCTACAAGAGACCCAGTACTTC.

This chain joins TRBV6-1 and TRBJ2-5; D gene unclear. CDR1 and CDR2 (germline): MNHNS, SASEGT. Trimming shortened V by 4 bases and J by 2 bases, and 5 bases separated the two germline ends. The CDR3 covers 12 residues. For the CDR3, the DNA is TGTGCCAGCAGTGCCCTACAAGAGACCCAGTACTTC. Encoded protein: CASSALQETQYF.

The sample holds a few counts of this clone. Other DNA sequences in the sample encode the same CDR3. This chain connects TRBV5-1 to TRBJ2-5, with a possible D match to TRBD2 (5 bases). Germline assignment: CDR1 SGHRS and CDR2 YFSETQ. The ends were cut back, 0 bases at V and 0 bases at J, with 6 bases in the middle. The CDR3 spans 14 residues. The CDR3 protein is CASSLAGDQETQYF. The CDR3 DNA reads TGCGCCAGCAGCTTGGCCGGGGACCAAGAGACCCAGTACTTC. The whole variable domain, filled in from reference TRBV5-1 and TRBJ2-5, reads KAGVTQTPRYLIKTRGQQVTLSCSPISGHRSVSWYQQTPGQGLQFLFEYFSETQRNKGNFPGRFSGRQFSNSRSEMNVSTLELGDSALYLCASSLAGDQETQYFGPGTRLLVL.

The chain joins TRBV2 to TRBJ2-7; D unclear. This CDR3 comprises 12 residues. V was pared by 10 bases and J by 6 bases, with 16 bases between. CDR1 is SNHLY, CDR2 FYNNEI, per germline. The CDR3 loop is CATSSGPREQYF. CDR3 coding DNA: TGTGCCACCTCGTCAGGCCCCCGCGAGCAGTACTTC.

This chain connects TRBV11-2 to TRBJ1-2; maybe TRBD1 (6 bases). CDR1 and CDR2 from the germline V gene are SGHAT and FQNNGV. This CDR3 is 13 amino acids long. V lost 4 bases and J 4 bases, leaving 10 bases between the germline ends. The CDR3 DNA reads TGTGCCAGCAGCTCGTACAGGGCCTATGGCTACACCTTC. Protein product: CASSSYRAYGYTF. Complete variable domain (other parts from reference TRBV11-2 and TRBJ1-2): EAGVAQSPRYKIIEKRQSVAFWCNPISGHATLYWYQQILGQGPKLLIQFQNNGVVDDSQLPKDRFSAERLKGVDSTLKIQPAKLEDSAVYLCASSSYRAYGYTFGSGTRLTVV.

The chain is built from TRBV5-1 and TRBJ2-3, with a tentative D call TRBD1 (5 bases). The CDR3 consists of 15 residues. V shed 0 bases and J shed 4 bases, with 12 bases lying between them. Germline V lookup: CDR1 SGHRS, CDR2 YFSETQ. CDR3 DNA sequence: TGCGCCAGCAGCTTGGAGGGCCAGGGCTCAGATACGCAGTATTTT. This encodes CASSLEGQGSDTQYF.

This CDR3 is CASRETGNEQFF. CDR3 bases: TGCGCCAGCAGAGAGACAGGGAATGAGCAGTTCTTC. The gene calls are TRBV10-2 and TRBJ2-1, with 7 bases fitting TRBD1. The CDR3 runs 12 residues. V shed 6 bases, J shed 7 bases, and the junction held 3 bases outside the gene matches. Germline V lookup: CDR1 WSHSY, CDR2 SAAADI.

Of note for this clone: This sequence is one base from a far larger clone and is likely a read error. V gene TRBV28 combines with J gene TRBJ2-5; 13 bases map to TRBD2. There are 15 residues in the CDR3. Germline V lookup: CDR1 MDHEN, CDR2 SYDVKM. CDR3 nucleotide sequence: TGTGCCAGCAGACAGACTAGCGGGAGGCCGGAGACCAAGTACTTC. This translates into CASRQTSGRPETKYF.

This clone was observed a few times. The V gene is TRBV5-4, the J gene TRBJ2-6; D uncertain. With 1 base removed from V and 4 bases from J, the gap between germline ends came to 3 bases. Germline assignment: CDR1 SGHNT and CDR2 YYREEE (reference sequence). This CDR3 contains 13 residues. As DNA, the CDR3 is TGTGCCAGCAGCTTGAAAGGGGCCAACGTCCTGACTTTC. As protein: CASSLKGANVLTF.

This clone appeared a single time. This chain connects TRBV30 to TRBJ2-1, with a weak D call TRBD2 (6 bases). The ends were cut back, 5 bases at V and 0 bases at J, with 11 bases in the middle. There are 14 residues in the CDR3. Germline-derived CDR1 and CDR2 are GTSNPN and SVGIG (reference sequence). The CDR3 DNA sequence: TGTGCCTGGGGGGGACTTCACTCCTACAATGAGCAGTTCTTC. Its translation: CAWGGLHSYNEQFF.

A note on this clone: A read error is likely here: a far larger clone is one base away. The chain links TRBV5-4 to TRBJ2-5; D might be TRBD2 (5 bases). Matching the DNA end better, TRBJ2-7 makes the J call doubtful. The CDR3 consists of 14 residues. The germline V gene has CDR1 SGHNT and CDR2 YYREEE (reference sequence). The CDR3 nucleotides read TGTGCCAGCAGCCCAGGACGGGGAACCTACGAGCAGTACTTC. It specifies CASSPGRGTYEQYF.

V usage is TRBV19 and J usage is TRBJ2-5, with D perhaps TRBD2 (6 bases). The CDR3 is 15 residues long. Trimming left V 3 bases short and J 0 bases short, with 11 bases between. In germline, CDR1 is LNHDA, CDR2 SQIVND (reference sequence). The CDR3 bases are TGTGCCAGTAGTATCTCAAGCGGGCACCAAGAGACCCAGTACTTC. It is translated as CASSISSGHQETQYF.